Sequencing of this TCR beta chain was carried out in a study of blood T cells in healthy people across ages. At the level of the study: About one barcoded beta molecule per two T cells was captured by template switching.

A second PCR, run for about 6 to 11 cycles, used a sample-barcoded 5' primer plus a J-beta primer mix. TCRdb redid the calling of the 5' RACE reads with MiXCR, one entry per CDR3 protein. Of 1.5 million to 2 million distinct CDR3 sequences in the sample, about 32% were seen once. This clonotype was picked up a small number of times. Researchers collected roughly 10 milliliters of peripheral blood from every single donor. The study isolated at least 7 million PBMCs from each sample. Germline CDR1 is DFQATT and CDR2 is SNEGSKA (reference sequence). The length of the CDR3 is 13 residues. V lost 3 bases, J lost 5 bases, and 11 bases lay in between.

This clonotype was obtained from a woman aged 25 to 39 in good health. Sequences were obtained from blood. V gene TRBV20-1 combines with J gene TRBJ2-4; perhaps TRBD1 as D (5 bases). Here the CDR3 DNA reads TGCAGTGCTAGTAGACAGAACCAAAACATTCAGTACTTC. It codes for CSASRQNQNIQYF.